The source of this T cell receptor beta chain is a study of blood T cell repertoires in COVID-19 (TCRdb year 2020). Regarding the study in general: The collaborator samples originated in the United States, Italy and Spain and spanned the acute and convalescent phases of COVID-19. The prospective study material was composed of cDNA or gDNA derived from T cells, B-cell-depleted T cells, or PBMCs. Deeply sampled blood TCRbeta repertoires from subjects exposed to, actively infected with, or recovered from COVID-19 were included in the dataset. The repertoires were released in a freely available public database intended as a resource for research on the immune response to SARS-CoV-2. The samples were drawn from two sources: the first 160 participants of the ongoing ImmuneRACE study, and 1,254 subjects contributed by 6 global collaborators. Nearly every sample came with metadata listing a de-identified subject ID, COVID-19 status, age in years and sex. HLA class I and class II types, where available, came from metadata supplied by the sample provider rather than from assay-based typing.

The immunoSEQ Assay, a bias-controlled multiplex PCR, was used to amplify TCRbeta CDR3 regions from genomic DNA. On the authors' methods: Nucleated cell counts per sample were estimated from amplification of reference gene primers within the assay. To quantify the absolute abundance of each unique TCRbeta CDR3 rearrangement, sequence reads were collapsed and filtered. For each sample, productive Simpson clonality was calculated as the square root of Simpson's diversity index over productive rearrangements. The table was pulled from immuneACCESS by TCRdb, which kept in-frame rearrangements only. Such tables lose some clones; where checked, under half of the loss comes from unresolved V genes, and the rest has no known cause. V and J calls and clone size come straight from that table; D and trimming were deduced from the DNA. The sample has about 15,000 clones on record, roughly 86% of them singletons. The ten biggest clones cover 4.5% to 6% of the sample.

Turning to this clone: Its antigen has not been determined. Base quality data are lacking; no much larger clone is found one base away.

Results and caveats for the whole study, not just this receptor: How much clinical and demographic metadata was included differed by source and by participant, and the metadata was provided uncurated.

Collaborating institutions collected whole blood in K2EDTA tubes following their own protocols. For TCRbeta analysis, collaborators shipped samples as frozen whole blood, isolated PBMCs, or DNA extracted from either of those sample types. CDR1 and CDR2 were assigned from the germline V gene as MDHEN and SYDVKM. A distance of 15 bases separates the germline ends of V and J, which lose 6 bases and 7 bases respectively. The CDR3 goes from the cysteine to the phenylalanine over 14 residues. Only CDR3 DNA is held: 42 bases, read in frame from base 1. The receptor chain draws on TRBV28 and TRBJ2-2; TRBD1 is possibly the D segment (5 matching bases). Sequencing was carried out using peripheral blood. This TCR was recovered from a human donor in a cohort sampled during active COVID-19. The CDR3 amino acid sequence is: CASRGPLKGGELFF. The nucleotide sequence is TGTGCCAGCAGGGGGCCGTTAAAGGGCGGGGAGCTGTTTTTT.